These T cell receptor beta chains were read from a single sample in a study of read filtering for tumor transcriptome and immune sequencing. TCRdb ran MiXCR on the reads and lists one entry per CDR3 protein. Among 5,500 to 6,000 distinct CDR3 sequences listed, 21% were seen once. The material sequenced was a population of CD138-negative cells sorted from bone marrow. These receptors were taken from a donor at least 40 years old with multiple myeloma. Each CDR3 is given with its conserved first and last residue. A D gene is named only where the DNA matches it firmly. Rows give clone size only sometimes, using once, few, many, or a class for an expanded clone.

clone size,V gene,D gene,J gene,CDR3 protein,CDR3 DNA
many,TRBV12-3/TRBV12-4,TRBD1,TRBJ2-7,CASSLAGQGAHEQYF,TGTGCCAGCAGTTTAGCTGGACAGGGGGCGCATGAGCAGTACTTC
many,TRBV19,-,TRBJ2-7,CASSFGDYNEQYF,TGTGCCAGTAGTTTCGGGGATTACAACGAGCAGTACTTC
once,TRBV21-1,-,TRBJ2-2,CASCKTENTGELFF,TGTGCTAGCTGCAAGACAGAGAACACCGGGGAGCTGTTTTTT
medium-sized,TRBV7-2,TRBD1,TRBJ2-1,CASSLRIGTGKDEQFF,TGTGCCAGCAGCTTAAGAATCGGGACAGGGAAGGATGAGCAGTTCTTC
medium-sized,TRBV29-1,-,TRBJ1-1,CSVVPGPGFMNTEAFF,TGCAGCGTTGTCCCGGGACCTGGATTCATGAACACTGAAGCTTTCTTT
medium-sized,TRBV28,-,TRBJ2-3,CASSLDTRGDTQYF,TGTGCCAGCAGTTTGGACACTCGGGGGGATACGCAGTATTTT
few,TRBV7-2,-,TRBJ2-3,CASSRDWITDTQYF,TGTGCCAGCAGTCGGGACTGGATAACAGATACGCAGTATTTT
medium-sized,TRBV6-5,-,TRBJ2-1,CASSYRWGDEQFF,TGTGCCAGCAGTTATCGGTGGGGCGATGAGCAGTTCTTC
many,TRBV11-2,-,TRBJ1-1,CASSLVRNMNTEAFF,TGTGCCAGCAGCTTAGTGCGGAACATGAACACTGAAGCTTTCTTT
many,TRBV19,-,TRBJ1-5,CASSPGTTTLDRDYSNQPQHF,TGTGCCAGTAGCCCCGGGACAACAACCCTAGACCGGGATTATAGCAATCAGCCCCAGCATTTT
many,TRBV5-4,TRBD2,TRBJ2-5,CASSSRTSGRVAGETQYF,TGTGCCAGCAGCAGCCGGACTAGCGGGAGAGTTGCAGGAGAGACCCAGTACTTC
many,TRBV10-3,TRBD2,TRBJ2-5,CATAGLAGALPTETQYF,TGTGCCACCGCTGGGCTAGCGGGGGCACTACCCACGGAGACCCAGTACTTC
many,TRBV5-4,TRBD2,TRBJ2-7,CASTRGTSGTYEQYF,TGTGCCAGCACCCGAGGGACTAGCGGTACCTACGAGCAGTACTTC
large,TRBV5-4,TRBD1,TRBJ1-6,CASSDRDSGNSPLHF,TGTGCCAGCAGCGACCGGGACAGTGGGAATTCACCCCTCCACTTT
many,TRBV19,-,TRBJ2-3,CASSRGSARDTQYF,TGTGCCAGTAGCCGCGGGTCAGCACGAGATACGCAGTATTTT
many,TRBV19,-,TRBJ1-5,CASSIIGRGDDQPQHF,TGTGCCAGTAGTATAATCGGCAGGGGAGACGATCAGCCCCAGCATTTT
large,TRBV11-2,TRBD2,TRBJ2-1,CASSVSGRIYNEQFF,TGTGCCAGCAGCGTTAGCGGGAGGATCTACAATGAGCAGTTCTTC
many,TRBV4-2,-,TRBJ2-7,CASSQGKGEQYF,TGTGCCAGCAGCCAAGGTAAAGGCGAGCAGTACTTC
medium-sized,TRBV2,TRBD1,TRBJ1-1,CASSNPLDRRNTEAFF,TGTGCCAGCAGTAACCCTTTGGACAGGAGGAACACTGAAGCTTTCTTT
medium-sized,TRBV3-1,-,TRBJ2-5,CASSLRRETQYF,TGTGCCAGCAGCCTTAGAAGAGAGACCCAGTACTTC
medium-sized,TRBV6-5,TRBD1,TRBJ1-1,CASSYSSGQGNTEAFF,TGTGCCAGCAGTTATTCTTCTGGACAGGGCAACACTGAAGCTTTCTTT
large,TRBV10-3,-,TRBJ2-1,CAISAQFFGRAYNEQFF,TGTGCCATCAGTGCTCAGTTTTTCGGGAGAGCTTACAATGAGCAGTTCTTC
many,TRBV5-1,-,TRBJ1-1,CASSLGRAYEAFF,TGCGCCAGCAGCTTAGGTCGGGCCTATGAAGCTTTCTTT
-,TRBV10-3,-,TRBJ1-3,CAIRSPSGSSGNTIYF,TGTGCCATCAGGTCGCCCTCGGGATCGTCCGGAAACACCATATATTTT
many,TRBV10-3,-,TRBJ1-2,CAIMREGNGYTF,TGTGCCATCATGAGGGAGGGCAATGGCTACACCTTC
many,TRBV11-2,-,TRBJ2-3,CASSFASVADTQYF,TGTGCCAGCAGCTTTGCTAGCGTGGCGGATACGCAGTATTTT
many,TRBV28,TRBD1,TRBJ1-2,CASGTYRGRGYTF,TGTGCCAGCGGAACGTACAGGGGACGAGGCTACACCTTC
many,TRBV6-5,TRBD2,TRBJ2-5,CASSYGGGNQETQYF,TGTGCCAGCAGTTACGGCGGGGGAAACCAAGAGACCCAGTACTTC
-,TRBV20-1,-,TRBJ2-3,CSARVGLLSRGTQCF,TGCAGTGCTAGGGTCGGACTCCTTTCACGGGGTACGCAGTGTTTT
medium-sized,TRBV10-3,-,TRBJ2-7,CAISESGGFEQYF,TGTGCCATCAGTGAGTCCGGGGGCTTCGAGCAGTACTTC
once,TRBV5-1,-,TRBJ2-7,CASSLGTLAYEQCF,TGCGCCAGCAGCTTAGGGACACTCGCCTACGAACAGTGCTTC
many,TRBV13,-,TRBJ2-1,CASSLAPSSYNEQFF,TGTGCCAGCAGCTTAGCCCCTTCTTCGTACAATGAGCAGTTCTTC
medium-sized,TRBV27,-,TRBJ2-1,CASNLRGLYNEQFF,TGTGCCAGCAATCTAAGAGGACTTTACAATGAGCAGTTCTTC
many,TRBV19,TRBD2,TRBJ2-2,CASTLAGGPDTGELFF,TGTGCCAGTACCCTAGCGGGAGGGCCAGACACCGGGGAGCTGTTTTTT
medium-sized,TRBV28,-,TRBJ1-2,CASSLRGGYGYTF,TGTGCCAGCAGTTTGCGGGGAGGCTATGGCTACACCTTC
medium-sized,TRBV30,TRBD2,TRBJ2-1,CAWSVGRTETYNEQFF,TGTGCCTGGAGTGTCGGGAGGACGGAAACATACAATGAGCAGTTCTTC
few,TRBV6-1,-,TRBJ2-5,CASSETLGRKETQYF,TGTGCCAGCAGTGAAACTTTGGGACGGAAGGAGACCCAGTACTTC
-,TRBV11-2,TRBD2,TRBJ2-2,CTISLWGLASGELFF,TGTACCATCAGCTTATGGGGACTAGCCTCCGGGGAGCTGTTTTTT
medium-sized,TRBV30,-,TRBJ1-1,CAWSVGGGRGEAFF,TGTGCCTGGAGTGTAGGAGGGGGAAGAGGTGAAGCTTTCTTT
-,TRBV4-1,-,TRBJ1-4,CASSRLLSPATNEKLLF,TGCGCCAGCAGCCGACTTCTCTCCCCTGCAACCAATGAAAAACTGCTTTTT
many,TRBV21-1,-,TRBJ2-3,CASSNYFLAGGPYTQYF,TGTGCCAGCAGCAATTACTTTCTAGCGGGAGGGCCGTATACGCAGTATTTT
many,TRBV7-9,-,TRBJ2-3,CASTKADTQYF,TGTGCCAGCACCAAAGCAGATACGCAGTATTTT
many,TRBV5-1,TRBD2,TRBJ2-1,CASSMLSGSRNEQFF,TGCGCCAGCAGCATGCTAAGCGGGAGCCGGAATGAGCAGTTCTTC
medium-sized,TRBV20-1,-,TRBJ2-3,CSARHITDTQYF,TGCAGTGCTAGACACATCACAGATACGCAGTATTTT
few,TRBV7-2,-,TRBJ1-2,CASSLAGSHYGYTF,TGTGCCAGCAGCTTAGCTGGCAGCCACTATGGCTACACCTTC
once,TRBV18,-,TRBJ1-5,CASPPNRIQPQHF,TGTGCCAGCCCACCCAACAGGATACAGCCCCAGCATTTT